A single T cell receptor beta chain is shown here with its context. This sample is part of a study of blood T cell repertoires in COVID-19. Study background: Sites across the United States, Italy and Spain contributed samples from acute and convalescent COVID-19. Sample material is recorded as cDNA or gDNA derived from T cells, B-cell-depleted T cells, or PBMCs.

The CDR3 contains 14 residues. Germline CDR1 and CDR2: DFQATT and SNEGSKA (reference sequence). The ends were cut back, 3 bases at V and 5 bases at J, with 17 bases in the middle. Seattle researchers signed up patients amid active infection and tracked them longitudinally. Original analysis: Reference gene primer amplification yielded estimated nucleated cell counts. Profiling relied on immunoSEQ multiplex PCR, and the TCRdb table lists in-frame clones only, not all of them. The V and J calls and clone size are taken from that table; D and trimming were inferred from the DNA. The sample holds hundreds of thousands of clones, about nine tenths seen once.

The source material was peripheral blood. This sequence was found in a woman aged 25 to 39 with COVID-19, enrolled during active disease. The V and J genes are TRBV20-1 and TRBJ2-7, with a tentative D call TRBD1 (6 bases). CDR3 nucleotides: TGCAGTGCTAGTGCTCAGGGGTTTTTGGACGAGCAGTACTTC. Protein sequence: CSASAQGFLDEQYF.